Shown below are 8 T cell receptor beta chains from a single sample sequenced in a study of response to subunit inactivated influenza vaccine. Using its own MiXCR run on the RT-PCR reads, TCRdb lists one record per CDR3 protein. Of more than 400,000 distinct CDR3 sequences listed, approximately 9.9% are singletons. Sequencing was performed on PBMCs from blood, taken more than 35 days after vaccination. The receptors originated from a man aged 45-65 years who received an inactivated influenza vaccine.

Only a few counts were recorded for this clonotype. The chain joins TRBV12-3 or TRBV12-4 to TRBJ2-2; D uncertain. This CDR3 region has 16 residues. The ends were cut back, 0 bases at V and 1 base at J, with 9 bases in the middle. CDR3 amino acids: CASSLAQTLNTGELFF. CDR3 in DNA: TGTGCCAGCAGTTTAGCACAAACACTGAACACCGGGGAGCTGTTTTTT.

Note on this clonotype: The germline gene is not matched at one end of the junction; a read error may be the cause. The genes are TRBV20-1 and TRBJ2-7, with D possibly called TRBD1 or TRBD2 (5 bases each). The CDR3 runs 11 residues. CDR1 and CDR2 (germline): DFQATT, SNEGSKA (reference sequence). CDR3 nucleotides: TGCAGTGCTACGGGACGAGACGAGCAATACTTC. Translation: CSATGRDEQYF.

This rearrangement joins TRBV7-8 to TRBJ2-7, with D maybe TRBD2 (7 bases). CDR1 and CDR2 from the germline V gene are SGHVS and FQNEAQ. The CDR3 is 14 residues long. The ends were cut back, 1 base at V and 6 bases at J, with 13 bases in the middle. CDR3 coding DNA: TGTGCCAGCAGCTTAGTCGGGGGGCAGCGCGAGCAGTACTTC. Translated, it gives CASSLVGGQREQYF.

This sequence joins TRBV5-1 and TRBJ2-2, with D hard to call. Trimming cost V 0 bases and J 0 bases, with 6 bases left between them. The CDR3 is 15 residues long. CDR1 SGHRS and CDR2 YFSETQ come from the germline V gene. The CDR3 DNA is TGCGCCAGCAGCTTGGACACGTCGAACACCGGGGAGCTGTTTTTT. Protein: CASSLDTSNTGELFF.

This clonotype was seen more than once but under ten times. The V gene is TRBV7-7, the J gene TRBJ2-5; D might be TRBD1 (5 bases). This CDR3 contains 15 residues. The V gene lost 4 bases and the J gene lost 2 bases, with 14 bases spanning the gap. Looked up from germline, CDR1 is SSHAT and CDR2 is FNYEAQ (reference sequence). The CDR3 loop reads CASSSQRTGQETQYF. CDR3 coding DNA: TGTGCCAGCAGCTCCCAGAGAACAGGTCAAGAGACCCAGTACTTC.

This chain joins TRBV9 and TRBJ2-3; D remains ambiguous. Germline lookup yields CDR1 SGDLS and CDR2 YYNGEE. With 0 bases removed from V and 6 bases from J, the gap between germline ends came to 11 bases. The CDR3 length is 14 residues. DNA for the CDR3: TGTGCCAGCAGCGTAGGCGTAGTCTCGGATACGCAGTATTTT. It codes for CASSVGVVSDTQYF.

This clonotype occurred a few times. This rearrangement joins TRBV5-6 to TRBJ2-3; 8 nucleotides line up with TRBD2. Trimming at V came to 2 bases and at J to 6 bases, leaving 2 bases not matched to a gene. The germline gives CDR1 SGHDT, CDR2 YYEEEE. The CDR3 has 13 residues. This chain's CDR3 is CASSLPGGDTQYF. CDR3 DNA sequence: TGTGCCAGCAGCTTACCGGGAGGGGATACGCAGTATTTT.

This clonotype came up a few times. The rearrangement links TRBV3-1 to TRBJ2-1; D gene unclear. The CDR3 runs 12 residues. Deletions cut 1 base from V and 8 bases from J, with 6 bases between. CDR1 and CDR2 (germline): LGHDT, YNNKEL (reference sequence). CDR3 sequence reads: CASSQANHEQFF. CDR3 in DNA: TGTGCCAGCAGCCAAGCCAACCATGAGCAGTTCTTC.